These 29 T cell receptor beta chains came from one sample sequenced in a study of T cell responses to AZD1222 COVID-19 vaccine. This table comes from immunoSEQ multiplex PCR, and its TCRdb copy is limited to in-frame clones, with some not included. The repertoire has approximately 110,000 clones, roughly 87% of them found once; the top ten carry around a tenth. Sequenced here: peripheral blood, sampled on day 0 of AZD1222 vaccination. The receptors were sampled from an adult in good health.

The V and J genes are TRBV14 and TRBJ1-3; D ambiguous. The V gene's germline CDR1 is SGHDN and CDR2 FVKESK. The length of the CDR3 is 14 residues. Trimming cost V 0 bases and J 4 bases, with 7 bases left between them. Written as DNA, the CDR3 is TGTGCCAGCAGCCAAGATGTGCGGGGAAACACCATATATTTT. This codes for CASSQDVRGNTIYF.

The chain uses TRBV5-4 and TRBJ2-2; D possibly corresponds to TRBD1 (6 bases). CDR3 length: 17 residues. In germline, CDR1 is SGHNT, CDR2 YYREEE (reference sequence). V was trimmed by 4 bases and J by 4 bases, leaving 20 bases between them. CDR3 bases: TGTGCCAGCAGCCGAGGGGGACCGGATGTAAGCACCGGGGAGCTGTTTTTT. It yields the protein CASSRGGPDVSTGELFF.

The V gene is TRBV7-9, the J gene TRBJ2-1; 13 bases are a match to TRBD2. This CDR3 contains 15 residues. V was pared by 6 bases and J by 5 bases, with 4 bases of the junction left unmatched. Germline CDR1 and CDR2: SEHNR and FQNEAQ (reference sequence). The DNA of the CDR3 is TGTGCCAGCAGGAAACTAGCGGGAGGGAACAATGAGCAGTTCTTC. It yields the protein CASRKLAGGNNEQFF.

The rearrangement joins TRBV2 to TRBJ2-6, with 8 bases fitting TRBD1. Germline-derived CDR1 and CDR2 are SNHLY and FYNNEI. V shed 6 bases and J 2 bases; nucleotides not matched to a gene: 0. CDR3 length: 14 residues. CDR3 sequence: CASRDRAGANVLTF. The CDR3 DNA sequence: TGTGCCAGCAGGGACAGGGCTGGGGCCAACGTCCTGACTTTC.

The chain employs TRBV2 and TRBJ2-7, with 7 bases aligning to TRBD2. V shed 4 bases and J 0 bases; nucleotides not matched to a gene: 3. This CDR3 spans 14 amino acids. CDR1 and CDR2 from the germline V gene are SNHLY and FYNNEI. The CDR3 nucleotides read TGTGCCAGCAGTGTGGGAGGGAGCTCCTACGAGCAGTACTTC. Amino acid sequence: CASSVGGSSYEQYF.

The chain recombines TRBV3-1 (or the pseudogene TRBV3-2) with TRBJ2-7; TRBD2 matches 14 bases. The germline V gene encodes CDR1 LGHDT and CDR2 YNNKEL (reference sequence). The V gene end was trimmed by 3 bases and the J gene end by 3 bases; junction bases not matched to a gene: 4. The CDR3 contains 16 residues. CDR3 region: CASSQGTSGGFYEQYF. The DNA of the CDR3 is TGTGCCAGCAGCCAGGGGACTAGCGGGGGCTTCTACGAGCAGTACTTC.

The CDR3 region has the DNA TGTGCCAGCAGCCTACCTAACCGGGACAGAGCCAAAGGTGAAAAACTGTTTTTT. It yields the protein CASSLPNRDRAKGEKLFF. This chain uses TRBV5-6 with TRBJ1-4; TRBD1 matches 7 bases. V lost 4 bases, J lost 7 bases, and 19 bases stayed unmatched. CDR3 size: 18 residues. Germline values: CDR1 SGHDT, CDR2 YYEEEE.

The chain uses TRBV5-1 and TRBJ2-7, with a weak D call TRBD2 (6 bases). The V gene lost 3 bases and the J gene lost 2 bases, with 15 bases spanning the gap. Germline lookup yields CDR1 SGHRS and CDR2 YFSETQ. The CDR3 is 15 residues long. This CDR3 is CASSSQGSGTYEQYF. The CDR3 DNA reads TGCGCCAGCAGCTCCCAGGGTAGCGGCACCTACGAGCAGTACTTC.

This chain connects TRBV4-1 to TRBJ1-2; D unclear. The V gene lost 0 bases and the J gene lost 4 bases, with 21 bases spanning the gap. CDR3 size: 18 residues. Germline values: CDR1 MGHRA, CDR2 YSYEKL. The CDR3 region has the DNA TGCGCCAGCAGCCAAGATCAAATGGGCGAAGGACTCCTCTATGGCTACACCTTC. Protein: CASSQDQMGEGLLYGYTF.

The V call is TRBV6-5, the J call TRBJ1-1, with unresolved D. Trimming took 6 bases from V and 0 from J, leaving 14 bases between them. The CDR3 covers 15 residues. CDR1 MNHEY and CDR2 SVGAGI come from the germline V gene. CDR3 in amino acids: CASRSADRLNTEAFF. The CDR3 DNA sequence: TGTGCCAGCAGAAGTGCGGACCGTTTGAACACTGAAGCTTTCTTT.

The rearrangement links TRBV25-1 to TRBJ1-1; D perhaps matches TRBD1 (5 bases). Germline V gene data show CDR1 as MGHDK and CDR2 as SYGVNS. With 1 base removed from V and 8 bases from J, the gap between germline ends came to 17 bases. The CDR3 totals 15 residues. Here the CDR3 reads CASSELRRGFNEAFF. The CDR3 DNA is TGTGCCAGCAGTGAATTAAGGAGGGGCTTTAACGAAGCTTTCTTT. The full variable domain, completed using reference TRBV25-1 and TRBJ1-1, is EADIYQTPRYLVIGTGKKITLECSQTMGHDKMYWYQQDPGMELHLIHYSYGVNSTEKGDLSSESTVSRIRTEHFPLTLESARPSHTSQYLCASSELRRGFNEAFFGQGTRLTVV.

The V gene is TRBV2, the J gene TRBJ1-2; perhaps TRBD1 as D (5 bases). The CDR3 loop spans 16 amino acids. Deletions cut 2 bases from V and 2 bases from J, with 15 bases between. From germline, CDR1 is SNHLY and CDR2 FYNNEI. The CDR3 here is CASSEWGSSTNYGYTF. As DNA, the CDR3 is TGTGCCAGCAGTGAATGGGGCAGCTCGACCAACTATGGCTACACCTTC.

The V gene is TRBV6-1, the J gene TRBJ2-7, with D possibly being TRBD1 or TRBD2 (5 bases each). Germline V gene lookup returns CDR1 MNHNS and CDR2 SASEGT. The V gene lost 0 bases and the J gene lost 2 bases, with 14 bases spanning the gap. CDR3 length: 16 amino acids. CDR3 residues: CASSEARSQGAYEQYF. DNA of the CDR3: TGTGCCAGCAGTGAAGCGCGAAGTCAGGGAGCCTACGAGCAGTACTTC.

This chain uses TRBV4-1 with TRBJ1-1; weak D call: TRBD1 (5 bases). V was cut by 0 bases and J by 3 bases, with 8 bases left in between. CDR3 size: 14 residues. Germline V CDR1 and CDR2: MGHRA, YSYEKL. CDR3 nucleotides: TGCGCCAGCAGCCAAGATGAAGGGGACACTGAAGCTTTCTTT. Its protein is CASSQDEGDTEAFF.

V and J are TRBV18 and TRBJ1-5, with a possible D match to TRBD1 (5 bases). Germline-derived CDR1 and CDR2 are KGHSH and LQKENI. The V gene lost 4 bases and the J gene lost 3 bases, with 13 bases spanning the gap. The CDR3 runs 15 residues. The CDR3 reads CASSRIPGNNQPQHF. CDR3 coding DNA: TGTGCCAGCTCACGAATCCCAGGGAACAATCAGCCCCAGCATTTT.

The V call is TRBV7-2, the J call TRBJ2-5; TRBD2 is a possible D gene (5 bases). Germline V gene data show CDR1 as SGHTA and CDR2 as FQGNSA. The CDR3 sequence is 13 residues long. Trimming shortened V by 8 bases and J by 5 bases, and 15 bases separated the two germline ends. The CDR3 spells CASSWAGEETQYF. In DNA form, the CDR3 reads TGTGCCAGCTCATGGGCGGGCGAGGAGACCCAGTACTTC.

CDR3 sequence: CSVEIPSLRSEQYF. The CDR3 DNA reads TGCAGCGTTGAAATCCCCAGCCTTAGGTCCGAGCAGTACTTC. The chain employs TRBV29-1 and TRBJ2-7; D uncertain. The CDR3 covers 14 residues. V lost 2 bases and J 6 bases, leaving 17 bases between the germline ends. Per the germline V gene, CDR1 is SQVTM and CDR2 is ANQGSEA.

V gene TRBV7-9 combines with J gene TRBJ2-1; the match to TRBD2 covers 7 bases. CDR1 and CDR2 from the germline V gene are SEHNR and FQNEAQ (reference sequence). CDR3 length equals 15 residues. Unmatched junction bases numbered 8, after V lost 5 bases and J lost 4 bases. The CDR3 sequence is CASSAPGLLYNEQFF. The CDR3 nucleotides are TGTGCCAGCAGCGCGCCGGGACTACTATACAATGAGCAGTTCTTC.

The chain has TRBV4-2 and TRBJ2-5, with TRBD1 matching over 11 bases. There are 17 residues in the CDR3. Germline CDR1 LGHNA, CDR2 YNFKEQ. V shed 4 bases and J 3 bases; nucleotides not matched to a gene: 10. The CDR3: CASSPGDRGFIKETQYF. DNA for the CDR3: TGTGCCAGCAGCCCTGGGGACAGGGGGTTTATTAAAGAGACCCAGTACTTC.

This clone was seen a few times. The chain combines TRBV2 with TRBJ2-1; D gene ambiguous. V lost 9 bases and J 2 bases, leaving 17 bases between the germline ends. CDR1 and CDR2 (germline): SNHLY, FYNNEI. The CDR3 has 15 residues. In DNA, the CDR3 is TGTGCCAGTGACTCCTCCTACGAGACCTACAATGAGCAGTTCTTC. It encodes CASDSSYETYNEQFF.

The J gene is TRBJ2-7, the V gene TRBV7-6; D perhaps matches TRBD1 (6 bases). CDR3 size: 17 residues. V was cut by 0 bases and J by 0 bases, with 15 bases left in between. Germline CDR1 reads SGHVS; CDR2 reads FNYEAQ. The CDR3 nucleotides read TGTGCCAGCAGCTTAGCCTCCACAGGGACACTCTCCTACGAGCAGTACTTC. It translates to CASSLASTGTLSYEQYF.

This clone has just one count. The CDR3 spells CASSIQGFDGYTF. DNA for the CDR3: TGTGCCAGTAGTATCCAGGGATTCGATGGCTACACCTTC. This rearrangement joins TRBV19 to TRBJ1-2; tentatively, D is TRBD1 (5 bases). V shed 3 bases and J shed 6 bases, with 11 bases lying between them. This CDR3 is 13 amino acids long. CDR1 LNHDA and CDR2 SQIVND come from the germline V gene (reference sequence).

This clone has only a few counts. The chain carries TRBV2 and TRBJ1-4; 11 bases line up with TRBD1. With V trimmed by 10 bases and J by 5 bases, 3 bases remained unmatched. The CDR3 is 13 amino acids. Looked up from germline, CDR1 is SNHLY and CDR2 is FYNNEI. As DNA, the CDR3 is TGTGCCACCAGGGACAGGGGGAATGAAAAACTGTTTTTT. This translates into CATRDRGNEKLFF.

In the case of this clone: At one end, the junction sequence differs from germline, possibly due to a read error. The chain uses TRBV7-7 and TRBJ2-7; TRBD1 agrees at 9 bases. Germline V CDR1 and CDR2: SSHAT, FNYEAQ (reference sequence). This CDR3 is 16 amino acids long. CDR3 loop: CASSRLPGQGTYEQYF. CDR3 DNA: TGTGCTAGCAGCCGACTGCCGGGACAGGGTACCTACGAGCAGTACTTC.

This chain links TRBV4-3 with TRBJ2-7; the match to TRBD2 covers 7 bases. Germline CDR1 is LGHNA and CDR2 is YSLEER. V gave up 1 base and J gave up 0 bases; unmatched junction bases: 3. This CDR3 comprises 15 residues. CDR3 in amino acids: CASSQGASGSYEQYF. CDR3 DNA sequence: TGCGCCAGCAGCCAAGGAGCTAGCGGCTCCTACGAGCAGTACTTC.

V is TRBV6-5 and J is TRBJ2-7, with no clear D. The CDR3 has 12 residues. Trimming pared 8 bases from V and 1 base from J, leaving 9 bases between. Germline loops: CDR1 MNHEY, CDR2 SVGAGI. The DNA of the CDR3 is TGTGCCAGCCGCGGCCAGTCCTACGAGCAGTACTTC. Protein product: CASRGQSYEQYF.

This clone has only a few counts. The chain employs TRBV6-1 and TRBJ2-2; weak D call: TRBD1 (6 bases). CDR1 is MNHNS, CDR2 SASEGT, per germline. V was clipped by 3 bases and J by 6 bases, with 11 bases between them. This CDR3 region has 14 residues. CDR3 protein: CASSEAYRAGELFF. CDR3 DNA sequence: TGTGCCAGCAGTGAGGCCTACAGGGCCGGGGAGCTGTTTTTT.

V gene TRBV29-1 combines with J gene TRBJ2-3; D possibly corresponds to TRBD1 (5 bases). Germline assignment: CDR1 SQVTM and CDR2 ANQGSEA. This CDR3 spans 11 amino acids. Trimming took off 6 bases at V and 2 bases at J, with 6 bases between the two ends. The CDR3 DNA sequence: TGCAGCGTGGACAACACAGATACGCAGTATTTT. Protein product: CSVDNTDTQYF.

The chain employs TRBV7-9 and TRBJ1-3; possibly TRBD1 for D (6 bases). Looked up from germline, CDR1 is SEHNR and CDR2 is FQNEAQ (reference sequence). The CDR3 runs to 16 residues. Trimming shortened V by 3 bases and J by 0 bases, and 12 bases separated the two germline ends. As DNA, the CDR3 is TGTGCCAGCAGCTTTACTGACAGGTACTCTGGAAACACCATATATTTT. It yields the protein CASSFTDRYSGNTIYF.